These T cell receptor beta chains were read from a single sample in a study of cytomegalovirus exposure and HLA in healthy donors. Sequenced by immunoSEQ multiplex PCR; TCRdb stores in-frame clones only, minus some. The table records about 160,000 clones, approximately 71% of them present only once. Sequenced: PBMCs. The origin of the receptors is a woman younger than 30 in good health and CMV-seropositive. Each CDR3 is given with its conserved first and last residue. Fields, in order: V gene, D gene, J gene, clone size, CDR3 protein, CDR3 DNA. The D gene is left open where the match is weak. Size values are once, few and many counts, or a class for expanded clones, and some rows have none.

TRBV6-5	TRBD2	TRBJ2-3	.	CASSYLAGVDTQYF	TGTGCCAGCAGTTACTTAGCGGGAGTGGATACGCAGTATTTT
TRBV28	.	TRBJ1-1	.	CASSFRYTEAFF	TGTGCCAGCAGTTTTCGGTACACTGAAGCTTTCTTT
TRBV18	.	TRBJ2-7	.	CASSRLLEQYF	TGTGCCAGCTCACGTCTCCTCGAGCAGTACTTC
TRBV6-1	TRBD1	TRBJ1-1	.	CASRRRQGGDTEAFF	TGTGCCAGCAGGCGCCGACAGGGGGGGGACACTGAAGCTTTCTTT
TRBV30	.	TRBJ2-5	.	CAWTGELETQYF	TGTGCCTGGACGGGGGAACTGGAGACCCAGTACTTC
TRBV27	.	TRBJ1-2	.	CASRSPGRSGNYGYTF	TGTGCCAGCAGGTCTCCAGGCAGGTCAGGGAACTATGGCTACACCTTC
TRBV25-1	.	TRBJ2-7	.	CASSEHKRGSSYEQYF	TGTGCCAGCAGTGAACATAAACGGGGGAGTTCCTACGAGCAGTACTTC
TRBV11-2	TRBD1	TRBJ1-4	.	CASRHRGLVTNEKLFF	TGTGCCAGCAGACACAGGGGGCTGGTAACTAATGAAAAACTGTTTTTT
TRBV27	.	TRBJ1-1	.	CASSSPGSGGPEAFF	TGTGCCAGCAGTTCCCCCGGTTCCGGGGGGCCTGAAGCTTTCTTT
TRBV5-4	.	TRBJ1-4	.	CASSYPGEKLFF	TGTGCCAGCAGCTACCCCGGTGAAAAACTGTTTTTT
TRBV18	TRBD1	TRBJ1-2	once	CASSVLGQAHGYTF	TGTGCCAGCTCAGTGCTGGGACAGGCCCATGGCTACACCTTC
TRBV9	TRBD1	TRBJ1-2	.	CASSVGDSALVYGYTF	TGTGCCAGCAGCGTAGGGGACAGCGCTCTTGTGTATGGCTACACCTTC
TRBV11-2	TRBD1	TRBJ1-1	.	CASSPGQGNTEAFF	TGTGCCAGCAGCCCCGGACAGGGGAACACTGAAGCTTTCTTT
TRBV11-3	TRBD2	TRBJ2-2	.	CASSPGTWGGTGELFF	TGTGCCAGCAGCCCGGGAACGTGGGGGGGCACCGGGGAGCTGTTTTTT
TRBV4-3	TRBD2	TRBJ2-3	.	CASSQDPLAGGLTDTQYF	TGCGCCAGCAGCCAAGACCCCCTAGCGGGGGGCCTCACAGATACGCAGTATTTT
TRBV25-1	TRBD2	TRBJ2-1	.	CASSEGGGYYNEQFF	TGTGCCAGCAGTGAGGGCGGGGGGTATTACAATGAGCAGTTCTTC
TRBV7-9	.	TRBJ1-2	.	CASSRPDSPYSYGYTF	TGTGCCAGCAGCCGCCCGGACAGCCCTTACTCCTATGGCTACACCTTC
TRBV5-4	.	TRBJ2-5	.	CASSRRELRRETQYF	TGTGCCAGCAGCCGACGGGAGTTAAGGCGGGAGACCCAGTACTTC
TRBV15	.	TRBJ2-1	.	CATRKFQGGGQEQFF	TGTGCCACCAGGAAGTTCCAGGGAGGTGGTCAAGAGCAGTTCTTC
TRBV9	TRBD2	TRBJ2-5	.	CASSPHSSGTSGVETQYF	TGTGCCAGCAGCCCCCATTCCTCCGGGACTAGCGGCGTGGAGACCCAGTACTTC